The sample holds many counts of the clone carrying this T cell receptor beta chain. Its antigen is undetermined. The V end lost 0 bases, the J end lost 6 bases, and 12 bases lay between the germline ends. The CDR3 is 14 residues long. These data originate in a study of neurological immune-mediated disorders. Unsorted libraries were derived from 2 million PBMCs stored at -80 C. The study, taken as a whole, reports: The repertoires of 18 of 34 multiple sclerosis patients were placed by phylogenetic grouping in a single related-CDR3 cluster, which may be a signature. The level of TCR clonal expansion was highest in patients with HTLV-1-associated myelopathy and lowest in multiple sclerosis, where it fell below the level seen in healthy controls.

cDNA was made by 5'RACE with 10-nucleotide random UMIs. TCRdb re-called the 5' RACE reads through MiXCR, storing one row per CDR3 protein. This table holds just under 60,000 distinct CDR3 sequences, about 2.5% found once. The sequence was obtained from a man aged 50-60 years with multiple sclerosis. Input material: PBMCs. This chain links TRBV12-3 or TRBV12-4 with TRBJ2-7; the D gene is possibly TRBD1 (5 bases). The CDR3 reads CASSLAAGRIEQYF. DNA for the CDR3: TGTGCCAGCAGTTTAGCCGCAGGGCGCATCGAGCAGTACTTC.